The 14 T cell receptor beta chains below come from one sample, sequenced in a study of T cells in Graves' hyperthyroidism and ophthalmopathy. Amplification targeted TCR beta CDR3 regions from RNA transcripts. Carried out on the TCR CDR3, a first-round RT-PCR used the HTBI primer set. TCRdb re-derived calls from the multiplex PCR reads in MiXCR, one entry per CDR3 protein. The sample lists some 420,000 distinct CDR3 sequences; about an eighth were seen once. Material for sequencing was blood. The receptors shown here come from a woman aged 18-29 years with Graves' hyperthyroidism.

At least ten counts were recorded for this clonotype. V usage is TRBV28 and J usage is TRBJ1-6; no clear D gene. Per germline, CDR1 MDHEN and CDR2 SYDVKM. There are 16 residues in the CDR3. V shed 2 bases and J shed 0 bases, with 8 bases lying between them. CDR3 in amino acids: CASSLDGLSYNSPLHF. CDR3 nucleotides: TGTGCCAGCAGTTTAGACGGACTCTCCTATAATTCACCCCTCCACTTT.

Remarks on this clonotype: A junction boundary mismatches the germline segment, possibly from a read error. The chain couples TRBV2 to TRBJ2-5; D ambiguous. CDR1 and CDR2 (germline): SNHLY, FYNNEI. CDR3 length: 14 amino acids. The CDR3 here is CACSEIGVGETQYF. Here the CDR3 DNA reads TGTGCCTGCAGTGAAATTGGGGTCGGAGAGACCCAGTACTTC. The full variable domain, with the rest looked up from reference TRBV2 and TRBJ2-5, is EPEVTQTPSHQVTQMGQEVILRCVPISNHLYFYWYRQILGQKVEFLVSFYNNEISEKSEIFDDQFSVERPDGSNFTLKIRSTKLEDSAMYFCACSEIGVGETQYFGPGTRLLVL.

The sample holds one count of this clonotype. A much bigger clone sits one base away, suggesting this may be a read error. Since no conserved phenylalanine or tryptophan closes the CDR3, a read error is the likely cause. This chain links TRBV28 with TRBJ1-4, with D possibly matching TRBD1 (5 bases). Germline loops: CDR1 MDHEN, CDR2 SYDVKM. This CDR3 comprises 14 residues. Between the trimmed V and J ends, which lost 3 bases and 5 bases, there was a span of 10 bases. The CDR3 loop reads CASSLAGVNEKLFS. The CDR3 nucleotides are TGTGCCAGCAGTTTGGCGGGGGTAAATGAAAAACTGTTTTCT.

In its sample, this clonotype was seen many times. This chain uses TRBV20-1 with TRBJ2-7; D perhaps matches TRBD2 (6 bases). V lost 0 bases, J lost 2 bases, and 11 bases lay in between. CDR1 and CDR2 (germline): DFQATT, SNEGSKA (reference sequence). The CDR3 spans 14 residues. The DNA for the CDR3 is TGCAGTGCTAGAGATCTGGAGGGTACCTACGAGCAGTACTTC. This encodes CSARDLEGTYEQYF.

This clonotype has a count of ten or more. The chain combines TRBV7-2 with TRBJ1-1; D is unresolved. The germline V and J ends were trimmed by 5 bases and 4 bases, with 14 bases remaining between them. The CDR3 is 14 residues long. Germline CDR1 and CDR2: SGHTA and FQGNSA. Here the CDR3 reads CASSTRSLATEAFF. In DNA, the CDR3 is TGTGCCAGCAGCACAAGGAGTTTGGCCACTGAAGCTTTCTTT.

The V and J genes are TRBV5-1 and TRBJ1-1; 7 bases align to TRBD1. J was trimmed by 4 bases and V by 0 bases; bases with no gene match: 3. Germline-derived CDR1 and CDR2 are SGHRS and YFSETQ. CDR3 size: 14 residues. CDR3 amino acids: CASSLARGSTEAFF. In DNA, the CDR3 is TGCGCCAGCAGCTTGGCCAGGGGGAGCACTGAAGCTTTCTTT.

At least ten counts were recorded for this clonotype. V is TRBV7-8 and J is TRBJ2-2; 8 positions agree with TRBD1. Per the germline V gene, CDR1 is SGHVS and CDR2 is FQNEAQ. The J segment lost 0 bases and the V segment lost 1 base, leaving 7 bases of the junction unmatched. This CDR3 spans 18 amino acids. The CDR3 DNA reads as TGTGCCAGCAGCTTAGGGGGACAGGTCTACGCGAACACCGGGGAGCTGTTTTTT. Its translation: CASSLGGQVYANTGELFF.

The V call is TRBV28, the J call TRBJ1-5; 8 bases are a match to TRBD1. Looked up from germline, CDR1 is MDHEN and CDR2 is SYDVKM. J gave up 0 bases and V 5 bases, and 12 bases lay outside the gene matches. CDR3 length: 18 amino acids. CDR3 DNA sequence: TGTGCCAGCAGTATACCGCAACAGGGGGTTTATAGCAATCAGCCCCAGCATTTT. Protein product: CASSIPQQGVYSNQPQHF.

On this clonotype: At one of its ends the junction is not consistent with the germline gene, which may arise from a read error. V is TRBV20-1 and J is TRBJ2-3; D may be TRBD2 (5 bases). The CDR3 extends over 15 amino acids. CDR1 and CDR2 from the germline V gene are DFQATT and SNEGSKA (reference sequence). The CDR3 spells CGARKERTSTDTQYF. The CDR3 region has the DNA TGCGGTGCTAGAAAAGAGCGGACTAGCACAGATACGCAGTATTTT.

The chain has TRBV6-6 and TRBJ2-1, with 7 bases lining up with TRBD1. Germline V gene sequence: CDR1 MNHNY, CDR2 SVGAGI (reference sequence). With V trimmed by 2 bases and J by 4 bases, 5 bases remained unmatched. The CDR3 runs to 15 residues. In nucleotides, the CDR3 is TGTGCCAGCAGTTACACGGCAGGGGGATACAATGAGCAGTTCTTC. Its translation: CASSYTAGGYNEQFF.

This clonotype was seen repeatedly, ten times or more. The gene calls are TRBV30 and TRBJ1-4; perhaps TRBD1 as D (5 bases). Per the germline V gene, CDR1 is GTSNPN and CDR2 is SVGIG (reference sequence). Trimming cost V 1 base and J 4 bases, with 13 bases left between them. The CDR3 loop spans 15 amino acids. The CDR3 here is CAWSGGPGGNEKLFF. For the CDR3, the DNA is TGTGCCTGGAGTGGGGGACCTGGAGGTAATGAAAAACTGTTTTTT. Looking up the rest from reference TRBV30 and TRBJ1-4 gives the full variable domain: SQTIHQWPATLVQPVGSPLSLECTVEGTSNPNLYWYRQAAGRGLQLLFYSVGIGQISSEVPQNLSASRPQDRQFILSSKKLLLSDSGFYLCAWSGGPGGNEKLFFGSGTQLSVL.

This clonotype was counted at least ten times. The rearrangement links TRBV20-1 to TRBJ1-1; TRBD1 matches 7 bases. V trimming: 0 bases; J trimming: 1 base; junction bases outside the gene matches: 5. CDR3 size: 15 residues. Looked up from germline, CDR1 is DFQATT and CDR2 is SNEGSKA (reference sequence). CDR3 DNA: TGCAGTGCTAGAGATGGGGACAGAAAGAACACTGAAGCTTTCTTT. Translating it yields CSARDGDRKNTEAFF.

This clonotype was recorded at least ten times. The chain employs TRBV7-2 and TRBJ1-2; 9 bases line up with TRBD1. V gave up 6 bases and J gave up 5 bases; unmatched junction bases: 10. The CDR3 totals 15 residues. Germline V CDR1 and CDR2: SGHTA, FQGNSA. CDR3 bases: TGTGCCAGCAGTGAGCTTGGACAGGGGATTTATGGCTACACCTTC. Residues: CASSELGQGIYGYTF. The full variable domain, rest sourced from reference TRBV7-2 and TRBJ1-2, is GAGVSQSPSNKVTEKGKDVELRCDPISGHTALYWYRQSLGQGLEFLIYFQGNSAPDKSGLPSDRFSAERTGGSVSTLTIQRTQQEDSAVYLCASSELGQGIYGYTFGSGTRLTVV.

At least ten counts were recorded for this clonotype. In DNA, the CDR3 is TGTGCCAGCAGCTTAGGGCACGGGAGGGCCCAAGATACGCAGTATTTT. This encodes CASSLGHGRAQDTQYF. The chain joins TRBV7-9 to TRBJ2-3; 8 bases are shared with TRBD2. This CDR3 comprises 16 residues. V lost 1 base to trimming and J lost 5 bases; unmatched junction nucleotides: 8. The germline V gene has CDR1 SEHNR and CDR2 FQNEAQ (reference sequence). Using reference TRBV7-9 and TRBJ2-3 for the parts outside the CDR3, the full variable domain is DTGVSQNPRHKITKRGQNVTFRCDPISEHNRLYWYRQTLGQGPEFLTYFQNEAQLEKSRLLSDRFSAERPKGSFSTLEIQRTEQGDSAMYLCASSLGHGRAQDTQYFGPGTRLTVL.